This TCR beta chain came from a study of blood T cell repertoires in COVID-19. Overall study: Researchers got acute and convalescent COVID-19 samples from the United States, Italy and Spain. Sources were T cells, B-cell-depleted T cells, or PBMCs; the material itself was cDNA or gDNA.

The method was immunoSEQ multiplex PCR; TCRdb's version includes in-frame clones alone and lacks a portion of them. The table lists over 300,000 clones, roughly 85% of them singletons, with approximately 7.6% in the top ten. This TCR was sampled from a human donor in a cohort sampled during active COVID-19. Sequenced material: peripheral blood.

DNA for the CDR3: TGTGCCAGCATGAGCCCGTCGCGCAATCAGCCCCAGCATTTT. This translates into CASMSPSRNQPQHF. The rearrangement uses TRBV6-5 and TRBJ1-5; unclear D gene. The CDR3 covers 14 residues. CDR1 and CDR2 (germline): MNHEY, SVGAGI. Trimming cost V 7 bases and J 2 bases, with 12 bases left between them.